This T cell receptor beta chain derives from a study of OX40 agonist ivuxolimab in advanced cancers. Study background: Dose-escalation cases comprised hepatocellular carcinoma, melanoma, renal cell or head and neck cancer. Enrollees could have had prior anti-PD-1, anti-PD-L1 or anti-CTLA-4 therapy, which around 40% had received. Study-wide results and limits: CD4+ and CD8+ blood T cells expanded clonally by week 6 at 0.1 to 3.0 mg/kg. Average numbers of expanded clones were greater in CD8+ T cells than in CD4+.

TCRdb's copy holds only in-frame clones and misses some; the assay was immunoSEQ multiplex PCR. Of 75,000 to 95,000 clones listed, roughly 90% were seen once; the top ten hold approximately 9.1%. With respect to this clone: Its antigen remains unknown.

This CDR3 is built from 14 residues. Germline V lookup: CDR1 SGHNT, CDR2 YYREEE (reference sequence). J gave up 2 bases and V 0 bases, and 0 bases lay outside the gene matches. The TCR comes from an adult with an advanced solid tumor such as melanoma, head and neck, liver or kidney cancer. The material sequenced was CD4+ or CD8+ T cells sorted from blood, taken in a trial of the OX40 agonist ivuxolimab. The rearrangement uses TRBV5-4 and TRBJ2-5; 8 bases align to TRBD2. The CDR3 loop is CASSLAGGQETQYF. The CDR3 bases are TGTGCCAGCAGCTTGGCGGGAGGGCAAGAGACCCAGTACTTC.